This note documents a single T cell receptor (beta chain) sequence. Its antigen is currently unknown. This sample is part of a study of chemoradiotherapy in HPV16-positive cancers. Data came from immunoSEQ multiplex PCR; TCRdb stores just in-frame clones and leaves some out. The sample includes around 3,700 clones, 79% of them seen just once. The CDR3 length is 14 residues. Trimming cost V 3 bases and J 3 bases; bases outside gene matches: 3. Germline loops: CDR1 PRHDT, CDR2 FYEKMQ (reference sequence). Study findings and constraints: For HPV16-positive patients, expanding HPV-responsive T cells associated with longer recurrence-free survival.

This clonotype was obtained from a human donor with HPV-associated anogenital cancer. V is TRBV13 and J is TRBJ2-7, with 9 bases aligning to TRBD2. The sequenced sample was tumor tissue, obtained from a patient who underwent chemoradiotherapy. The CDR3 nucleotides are TGTGCCAGCAGCTTTCGACTAGCGGACTACGAGCAGTACTTC. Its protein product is CASSFRLADYEQYF.